This T cell receptor beta chain was obtained from a study of immune cell composition in non-small cell lung cancer. Study-level points and caveats: Lung adenocarcinomas had lower top 10 clone scores and clonality than squamous tumours.

Clones were sequenced by immunoSEQ multiplex PCR, and TCRdb holds only the in-frame ones, with some missing. The sample lists some 9,100 clones, 55% to 75% occurring once. V lost 5 bases and J lost 2; bases outside the gene matches: 5. The CDR3 covers 15 residues. Germline V lookup: CDR1 MNHNY, CDR2 SVGAGI (reference sequence). As to this clone: No antigen is known for it.

DNA was extracted from unsorted cell suspensions stored frozen. The chain combines TRBV6-6 with TRBJ2-2; 7 nucleotides align to TRBD1. Sequenced: lung tumor tissue. This TCR derives from a human donor with non-small cell lung cancer. CDR3 amino acids: CASSLGTANTGELFF. CDR3 nucleotide sequence: TGTGCCAGCAGTCTGGGGACAGCCAACACCGGGGAGCTGTTTTTT.